The present entry profiles one TCR beta chain with its context. Its antigen remains unknown. Profiled with immunoSEQ multiplex PCR; TCRdb holds only in-frame clones, not every one. Among 6,000 to 7,500 clones listed, roughly 53% were seen once. This sample was taken from a study of T cells in localized non-small cell lung cancer. Findings of the study overall: Median detection of top 100 tumor clones in adjacent lung was about 52 clones. In the blood, greater T cell density corresponded to longer overall survival. Sequencing involved a lone tumor region, leaving heterogeneity possible. The greatest T cell clonality was found in uninvolved adjacent lung (higher than in tumor).

V gave up 8 bases and J gave up 4 bases, with 12 bases separating them. The CDR3 contains 13 residues. Germline CDR1 MGHDK, CDR2 SYGVNS. The gene calls are TRBV25-1 and TRBJ2-4, with a weak D call TRBD2 (5 bases). The receptor comes from a female donor older than 55 with stage I lung adenocarcinoma. Here the sequenced sample was lymph node tissue, taken before any cancer treatment. CDR3 loop: CASLRTGKNIQYF. CDR3 DNA: TGTGCCAGCCTCCGGACGGGAAAAAACATTCAGTACTTC. Combining the CDR3 with reference TRBV25-1 and TRBJ2-4 gives the whole variable domain EADIYQTPRYLVIGTGKKITLECSQTMGHDKMYWYQQDPGMELHLIHYSYGVNSTEKGDLSSESTVSRIRTEHFPLTLESARPSHTSQYLCASLRTGKNIQYFGAGTRLSVL.